The 16 T cell receptor beta chains listed next were all sequenced from one sample in a study of PD-L1 blockade in urothelial cancer. Sequencing was performed with immunoSEQ multiplex PCR; in TCRdb, only in-frame clones are kept and a portion is missing. Of over 100,000 clones in the sample, 80% to 95% were seen once. Noted time point: peripheral blood 6 weeks after treatment start. The specimen was PBMCs, collected around atezolizumab (anti-PD-L1) treatment. These TCRs come from a man aged 55 to 69 with urothelial cancer.

This rearrangement joins TRBV2 to TRBJ2-7; 11 positions match TRBD1. J lost 7 bases, V lost 8 bases, and 4 bases had no gene match. This CDR3 region has 12 residues. Germline CDR1 is SNHLY and CDR2 is FYNNEI. The CDR3 reads CASGQGAGEQYF. CDR3 nucleotide sequence: TGTGCCAGCGGACAGGGGGCGGGAGAGCAGTACTTC.

The J gene is TRBJ2-2, the V gene TRBV19; perhaps TRBD1 as D (6 bases). Trimming pared 8 bases from V and 4 bases from J, leaving 14 bases between. CDR1 is LNHDA, CDR2 SQIVND, per germline (reference sequence). This CDR3 contains 14 residues. The DNA of the CDR3 is TGTGCCAGTCTACAGGGCCGGGGCACCGGGGAGCTGTTTTTT. It is translated as CASLQGRGTGELFF.

CDR3 coding DNA: TGTGCCAGCAGTGACGGGGCGGGGAGAGATTCACCCCTCCACTTT. Amino acid sequence: CASSDGAGRDSPLHF. The chain has TRBV6-4 and TRBJ1-6; D is possibly TRBD1 (5 bases). CDR3 size: 15 residues. Germline loops: CDR1 MRHNA, CDR2 SNTAGT. Trimming took off 2 bases at V and 8 bases at J, with 13 bases between the two ends.

This clone has just one count. The gene calls are TRBV11-2 and TRBJ2-4; the D gene is possibly TRBD1 (6 bases). The germline V gene encodes CDR1 SGHAT and CDR2 FQNNGV. CDR3 length: 16 residues. V lost 2 bases and J 9 bases, leaving 20 bases between the germline ends. The CDR3 sequence: CASSLSGPGVFSIQYF. The CDR3 DNA follows: TGTGCCAGCAGCTTATCCGGTCCAGGGGTTTTTAGCATTCAGTACTTC.

The J gene is TRBJ2-3, the V gene TRBV30; 8 bases are a match to TRBD1. Trimming cost V 3 bases and J 3 bases; bases outside gene matches: 8. The CDR3 is made up of 15 amino acids. Germline lookup yields CDR1 GTSNPN and CDR2 SVGIG (reference sequence). The DNA for the CDR3 is TGTGCCTGGAGAAAACAGGGGGTCCGAACAGATACGCAGTATTTT. Translation: CAWRKQGVRTDTQYF.

The chain links TRBV19 to TRBJ2-7, with 13 bases identical to TRBD2. V gave up 4 bases and J gave up 5 bases; unmatched junction bases: 5. CDR3 length equals 15 residues. Germline V gene sequence: CDR1 LNHDA, CDR2 SQIVND (reference sequence). The CDR3 here is CASSTRTSGSNEQYF. The CDR3 nucleotides are TGTGCCAGTAGTACCCGGACTAGCGGGAGTAACGAGCAGTACTTC.

The chain recombines TRBV30 with TRBJ2-7; a weak D match, TRBD1 (5 bases). The CDR3 covers 12 residues. Trimming removed 4 bases at V and 4 bases at J, with 11 bases between. The germline CDR1 and CDR2 sequences are GTSNPN and SVGIG (reference sequence). CDR3 nucleotides: TGTGCCTGGAATGCAGGGTTTTACGAGCAGTACTTC. This gives the protein CAWNAGFYEQYF.

The table lists this clone with a count of one. The CDR3 loop is CASSTLQGGGELFF. Written as DNA, the CDR3 is TGTGCCAGCAGCACACTACAGGGGGGCGGGGAGCTGTTTTTT. V is TRBV9 and J is TRBJ2-2, with 8 positions matching TRBD1. J was trimmed by 7 bases and V by 4 bases; bases with no gene match: 6. CDR1 and CDR2 (germline): SGDLS, YYNGEE. The CDR3 runs 14 residues.

V and J are TRBV7-9 and TRBJ1-6; TRBD1 agrees at 7 bases. Germline V gives CDR1 SEHNR, CDR2 FQNEAQ (reference sequence). V lost 4 bases and J lost 5; bases outside the gene matches: 5. There are 15 residues in the CDR3. The DNA of the CDR3 is TGTGCCAGCAGCTACTGGGACAGAGATAATTCACCCCTCCACTTT. As protein: CASSYWDRDNSPLHF.

This clone showed up just once. The V gene is TRBV20-1, the J gene TRBJ2-7, with a weak D call TRBD2 (6 bases). In germline, CDR1 is DFQATT, CDR2 SNEGSKA (reference sequence). The CDR3 is 11 amino acids. The V end was cut by 3 bases, the J end by 6 bases, with 9 bases between. CDR3 sequence (DNA): TGCAGTGCTAGTGGCGGGGCCGAGCAGTACTTC. It yields the protein CSASGGAEQYF.

Here the CDR3 DNA reads TGTGCCAGCAGCAAAGCGAGGGCGGAGGTCTCTGGGGCCAACGTCCTGACTTTC. Protein product: CASSKARAEVSGANVLTF. The V gene is TRBV21-1, the J gene TRBJ2-6; TRBD2, the table's D call, lacks a check against the DNA. TRBV21-1 constitutes a pseudogene. The CDR3 has 18 amino acids.

The gene calls are TRBV4-1 and TRBJ2-7; D might be TRBD1 (5 bases). In germline, CDR1 is MGHRA, CDR2 YSYEKL. The CDR3 has 15 residues. Trimming removed 0 bases from V and 0 bases from J, with 9 bases in between. CDR3 residues: CASSQDDSLSYEQYF. CDR3 nucleotides: TGCGCCAGCAGCCAAGATGACAGCCTCTCCTACGAGCAGTACTTC.

This clone was detected only a few times. The rearrangement links TRBV4-1 to TRBJ2-1; 9 positions match TRBD2. The CDR3 has 18 residues. Trimming cost V 4 bases and J 3 bases; bases outside gene matches: 13. Germline assignment: CDR1 MGHRA and CDR2 YSYEKL. CDR3 nucleotide sequence: TGCGCCAGCAGCCGACAAGGGCCTCCTAGCGGGGACTACAATGAGCAGTTCTTC. It encodes CASSRQGPPSGDYNEQFF.

The chain uses TRBV5-6 and TRBJ2-1; TRBD2 matches at 11 bases. From germline, CDR1 is SGHDT and CDR2 YYEEEE. CDR3 length equals 14 residues. The V segment lost 4 bases and the J segment 4 bases; nucleotides outside the gene matches: 1. In DNA form, the CDR3 reads TGTGCCAGCAGCGGGACTAGCGGTTACAATGAGCAGTTCTTC. This codes for CASSGTSGYNEQFF.

The rearrangement links TRBV27 to TRBJ1-5; TRBD1 might be the D (5 bases). CDR1 and CDR2 (germline): MNHEY, SMNVEV (reference sequence). This CDR3 spans 15 amino acids. The ends were cut back, 1 base at V and 2 bases at J, with 9 bases in the middle. The CDR3 protein is CASSLLGRGNQPQHF. Written as DNA, the CDR3 is TGTGCCAGCAGTTTATTGGGCAGGGGCAATCAGCCCCAGCATTTT.

CDR3 DNA sequence: TGTGCCAGCAGCCCCAGGGGATATCAATCTTATGGCAATCAGCCCCAGCATTTT. Protein sequence: CASSPRGYQSYGNQPQHF. This chain uses TRBV27 with TRBJ1-5, with D tentatively TRBD1 (6 bases). This CDR3 has 18 residues. Germline V CDR1 and CDR2: MNHEY, SMNVEV (reference sequence). Trimming took 6 bases from V and 2 from J, leaving 23 bases between them.